The entry below gives a single T cell receptor (beta chain) sequence along with its context. TCRdb's copy holds only in-frame clones and misses some; the assay was immunoSEQ multiplex PCR. Among 39,000 or so clones listed, approximately 90% were seen once. These data come from a study of lymphopenia after photon versus proton radiotherapy. Germline assignment: CDR1 SGHAT and CDR2 FQNNGV. This CDR3 spans 17 amino acids. V gave up 0 bases and J gave up 2 bases; unmatched junction bases: 9. This sequence originates from a man between 60 and 70 years old with cholangiocarcinoma. This chain uses TRBV11-2 with TRBJ2-7; 8 positions agree with TRBD1. The sequencing used peripheral blood, collected from a patient treated with photon-based radiotherapy. The CDR3 is CASSLDLGGTGPYEQYF. Here the CDR3 DNA reads TGTGCCAGCAGCTTAGATCTAGGGGGGACAGGTCCCTACGAGCAGTACTTC.